The clone carrying this TCR beta chain was picked up a small number of times. Antigen unknown. The source of the sample is a study of blood T cells in healthy people across ages. General study findings and limits: In long-lived donors, naive CD4+ cell counts and diversity exceeded those of aged donors.

Together with a sample-barcoded 5' primer, a J-beta primer mix was included in a second PCR lasting about 7 to 11 cycles. All samples gave at least 2.5 million CDR3-containing paired-end reads. Each CDR3 protein is one row after TCRdb ran MiXCR on the 5' RACE reads. The sample carries some 930,000 distinct CDR3 sequences, almost 30% recorded once. The CDR3 loop spans 21 amino acids. The V and J ends lost 0 bases and 3 bases, in that order; junction bases with no gene match: 17. Per the germline V gene, CDR1 is MGHRA and CDR2 is YSYEKL. Sample donors were healthy Caucasian individuals that came from Russia, aged about 6 to 95. These sequences were also reported in another study, on T cells of mothers and their children. In that study: Inherited differences only slightly affect thymic shaping of TCR recombination output.

V usage is TRBV4-1 and J usage is TRBJ2-1; 10 positions match TRBD1. This clonotype originated in a woman between 40 and 55 years old in good health. Sequences were obtained from blood. CDR3 amino acids: CASSQDDSRDRGWGDYNEQFF. The CDR3 DNA is TGCGCCAGCAGCCAAGATGATTCCCGGGACAGGGGATGGGGTGACTACAATGAGCAGTTCTTC.